This T cell receptor beta chain came from a study of T cells in Graves' hyperthyroidism and ophthalmopathy. Clinical symptoms, serum thyroxine and TRAb, thyroid ultrasound and orbital computed tomography were used for the diagnoses. TCR beta CDR3 regions were amplified from RNA. A first-round RT-PCR of the TCR CDR3 used the HTBI primer set. TCRdb called the multiplex PCR reads again in MiXCR, with one record for every CDR3 protein. Among 450,000 to 600,000 distinct CDR3 sequences listed, 14% were seen once. Germline assignment: CDR1 LNHDA and CDR2 SQIVND (reference sequence). This CDR3 comprises 15 residues. V was clipped by 4 bases and J by 5 bases; unmatched bases: 5.

Source material: blood. The clonotype originates from a woman between 40 and 50 years old with Graves' hyperthyroidism. The rearrangement links TRBV19 to TRBJ1-2; 12 bases agree with TRBD1. CDR3 amino acids: CASSRGQGAFYGYTF. DNA of the CDR3: TGTGCCAGTAGTAGGGGACAGGGGGCGTTTTATGGCTACACCTTC.